The 29 T cell receptor beta chains below were found in one sample sequenced in a study of T cells in Graves' hyperthyroidism and ophthalmopathy (dated by TCRdb to between 2018 and 2020). The method behind the library was multiplex PCR. Sequencing relied on an Illumina HiSeq 2000. The TCR beta CDR3 regions were amplified from RNA transcripts. The TCR CDR3 was subjected to a first round of RT-PCR using the HTBI primer set and the Qiagen OneStep RT-PCR kit. TCRdb reworked the public reads: Q25 trimming with fastp, MiXCR clone assembly, productive beta chains retained. A single entry per CDR3 protein holds the most common genes and DNA from its merged rows. The sample table contains 560,000 or so distinct CDR3 sequences; only one count was recorded for 15% to 20% of them. The ten largest clonotypes hold roughly 44% of the sample. The sample consisted of blood. These receptors originate from a man aged 40-55 years with Graves' ophthalmopathy.

This clonotype was seen a few times. The V call is TRBV20-1, the J call TRBJ2-3, with a tentative D call TRBD1 (5 bases). Germline CDR1 is DFQATT and CDR2 is SNEGSKA (reference sequence). The CDR3 is 14 amino acids. V lost 0 bases, J lost 3 bases, and 10 bases lay in between. The chain's CDR3 is CSARDAQGTDTQYF. The CDR3, as DNA: TGCAGTGCTAGAGATGCGCAGGGAACAGATACGCAGTATTTT.

This clonotype was seen at least ten times. V usage is TRBV12-3 or TRBV12-4 and J usage is TRBJ1-4, with 8 bases aligning to TRBD1. The CDR3 is made up of 15 amino acids. Unmatched junction bases numbered 7, after V lost 4 bases and J lost 6 bases. CDR3 sequence: CASSSQGARYEKLFF. Here the CDR3 DNA reads TGTGCCAGCAGTTCTCAGGGGGCGAGATATGAAAAACTGTTTTTT.

The chain recombines TRBV4-2 with TRBJ2-3; 11 bases align to TRBD2. Germline CDR1 reads LGHNA; CDR2 reads YNFKEQ. The ends lost 4 bases at V and 1 base at J; junction bases unmatched: 13. The CDR3 has 19 residues. In DNA form, the CDR3 reads TGTGCCAGCAGCCGGCGAACTGGGGGACTAGCGGATCGCACAGATACGCAGTATTTT. It yields the protein CASSRRTGGLADRTDTQYF.

The J gene is TRBJ2-4, the V gene TRBV6-1; tentatively, D is TRBD2 (6 bases). Germline loops: CDR1 MNHNS, CDR2 SASEGT. The ends were cut back, 3 bases at V and 7 bases at J, with 19 bases in the middle. The CDR3 covers 16 residues. Here the CDR3 reads CASSEIPPRGRNIQYF. DNA of the CDR3: TGTGCCAGCAGTGAGATCCCCCCAAGAGGGAGGAACATTCAGTACTTC.

V usage is TRBV3-1 and J usage is TRBJ1-5; a weak D match, TRBD1 (5 bases). The germline CDR1 and CDR2 sequences are LGHDT and YNNKEL (reference sequence). Trimming pared 0 bases from V and 7 bases from J, leaving 7 bases between. CDR3 size: 13 residues. CDR3: CASSQDTGQPQHF. In DNA form, the CDR3 reads TGTGCCAGCAGCCAAGATACAGGCCAGCCCCAGCATTTT. The full variable domain, completed using reference TRBV3-1 and TRBJ1-5, is DTAVSQTPKYLVTQMGNDKSIKCEQNLGHDTMYWYKQDSKKFLKIMFSYNNKELIINETVPNRFSPKSPDKAHLNLHINSLELGDSAVYFCASSQDTGQPQHFGDGTRLSIL.

In this sample, this clonotype turned up once. This chain links TRBV29-1 with TRBJ1-2; 7 nucleotides match TRBD1. Trimming at V came to 2 bases and at J to 1 base, leaving 10 bases not matched to a gene. Germline assignment: CDR1 SQVTM and CDR2 ANQGSEA. This CDR3 has 16 amino acids. CDR3 sequence (DNA): TGCAGCGTTGAACAAACCGGGACAGATGTTAACTATGGCTACACCTTC. This sequence encodes CSVEQTGTDVNYGYTF.

The chain uses TRBV11-2 and TRBJ1-2; D is uncertain. The germline gives CDR1 SGHAT, CDR2 FQNNGV. Trimming removed 5 bases from V and 4 bases from J, with 17 bases in between. CDR3 size: 15 residues. In DNA, the CDR3 is TGTGCCAGCAGCCCCACTACGGACGTAGCCTATGGCTACACCTTC. This translates into CASSPTTDVAYGYTF.

This clonotype was seen a handful of times. The rearrangement links TRBV5-1 to TRBJ2-1; the match to TRBD2 covers 9 bases. The CDR3 spans 15 residues. The V segment lost 2 bases and the J segment 4 bases; nucleotides outside the gene matches: 4. Germline CDR1 SGHRS, CDR2 YFSETQ. CDR3 bases: TGCGCCAGCAGCTTCGGCGGGGGGGGGTACAATGAGCAGTTCTTC. Its translation is CASSFGGGGYNEQFF.

There are many counts of this clonotype. The chain links TRBV27 to TRBJ2-5; the D gene is possibly TRBD1 (5 bases). Germline loops: CDR1 MNHEY, CDR2 SMNVEV (reference sequence). The ends were cut back, 10 bases at V and 2 bases at J, with 17 bases in the middle. The CDR3 runs 14 residues. CDR3 protein: CATAAWGNQETQYF. CDR3 DNA sequence: TGTGCCACGGCCGCCTGGGGCAATCAAGAGACCCAGTACTTC.

This clonotype was picked up one time. This could be a read error, since a much larger clone is one nucleotide away. This chain connects TRBV7-2 to TRBJ2-7; 7 bases align to TRBD2. This CDR3 has 13 residues. Germline V gene lookup returns CDR1 SGHTA and CDR2 FQGNSA. The trim removed 5 bases at V and 6 bases at J, leaving 7 bases unmatched. The CDR3 loop reads CASSPGLVCEQYF. In nucleotides, the CDR3 is TGTGCCAGCAGCCCAGGACTAGTCTGCGAGCAGTACTTC. The whole variable domain, remainder taken from reference TRBV7-2 and TRBJ2-7, is GAGVSQSPSNKVTEKGKDVELRCDPISGHTALYWYRQSLGQGLEFLIYFQGNSAPDKSGLPSDRFSAERTGGSVSTLTIQRTQQEDSAVYLCASSPGLVCEQYFGPGTRLTVT.

CDR3 nucleotides: TGCAGTGCTAGAGTCCCGGTCCTAGGGACTAAACAAGAGACCCAGTACTTC. It translates to CSARVPVLGTKQETQYF. This rearrangement joins TRBV20-1 to TRBJ2-5; TRBD2 aligns across 7 bases. Germline CDR1 and CDR2: DFQATT and SNEGSKA (reference sequence). The J segment lost 2 bases and the V segment lost 1 base, leaving 13 bases of the junction unmatched. This CDR3 has 17 residues.

This chain links TRBV7-6 with TRBJ2-7; 11 bases are a match to TRBD2. The germline gives CDR1 SGHVS, CDR2 FNYEAQ. There are 17 residues in the CDR3. Trimming cost V 5 bases and J 5 bases; bases outside gene matches: 14. CDR3 in DNA: TGTGCCAGCAGCGAACTAGCGGGAGTCCTCTTTGCGAACGAGCAGTACTTC. Translating it yields CASSELAGVLFANEQYF.

The V and J genes are TRBV6-2 or TRBV6-3 and TRBJ2-7, with 10 positions matching TRBD2. Trimming took 5 bases from V and 3 from J; bases not matched to a gene: 4. This CDR3 spans 14 amino acids. Germline V gives CDR1 MNHEY, CDR2 SVGEGT. The chain's CDR3 is CASSNSGGNYEQYF. Here the CDR3 DNA reads TGTGCCAGCAGTAATAGCGGGGGGAACTACGAGCAGTACTTC.

This clonotype was detected only a few times. The chain has TRBV5-5 and TRBJ2-7, with TRBD2 matching 11 bases. V lost 4 bases and J lost 3; bases outside the gene matches: 9. The CDR3 spans 16 residues. Germline-derived CDR1 and CDR2 are SGHKS and YYEKEE (reference sequence). CDR3 protein: CASSPPGTSGYYEQYF. CDR3 coding DNA: TGTGCCAGCAGCCCTCCGGGGACTAGCGGATACTACGAGCAGTACTTC.

The chain recombines TRBV12-3 or TRBV12-4 with TRBJ1-2; D may be TRBD1 (5 bases). V was shortened by 6 bases and J by 5 bases, with 31 bases between the two germline ends. The CDR3 extends over 19 amino acids. The CDR3 nucleotides read TGTGCCAGCAGGTCCCTCCGGGCCCCTTGGGGGAAGACCTTTTATGGCTACACCTTC. This encodes CASRSLRAPWGKTFYGYTF.

This clonotype appeared many times. The CDR3 reads CASSSGTGVHEQYF. The CDR3 region has the DNA TGTGCCAGCAGCTCCGGAACAGGGGTGCACGAGCAGTACTTC. This rearrangement joins TRBV7-9 to TRBJ2-7; 7 positions agree with TRBD1. CDR3 length equals 14 residues. Germline loops: CDR1 SEHNR, CDR2 FQNEAQ (reference sequence). V was clipped by 4 bases and J by 5 bases; unmatched bases: 8.

This clonotype appeared many times. The chain uses TRBV2 and TRBJ2-7; D call uncertain. Germline CDR1 and CDR2: SNHLY and FYNNEI. V was cut by 2 bases and J by 6 bases, with 14 bases left in between. There are 14 residues in the CDR3. CDR3 sequence reads: CASSERLESLEQYF. CDR3 DNA: TGTGCCAGCAGTGAACGGCTAGAATCGCTCGAGCAGTACTTC.

This clonotype was counted between two and nine times. V and J are TRBV29-1 and TRBJ2-1; tentative D call: TRBD1 (5 bases). The CDR3 totals 14 residues. The germline CDR1 and CDR2 sequences are SQVTM and ANQGSEA. Trimming took off 4 bases at V and 2 bases at J, with 12 bases between the two ends. This chain's CDR3 is CSVVVQATYNEQFF. The CDR3 DNA follows: TGCAGCGTTGTTGTACAGGCAACCTACAATGAGCAGTTCTTC.

The CDR3 DNA reads as TGTGCCAGCAGCTCCGGACTGGGGTACGAGCAGTACTTC. It specifies CASSSGLGYEQYF. The chain joins TRBV7-3 to TRBJ2-7; tentatively, D is TRBD2 (5 bases). V lost 4 bases and J 4 bases, leaving 11 bases between the germline ends. CDR1 and CDR2 from the germline V gene are SGHTA and FQGTGA. The CDR3 extends over 13 amino acids.

This clonotype showed up many times. This chain links TRBV7-8 with TRBJ1-1; 9 bases match TRBD1. Germline V CDR1 and CDR2: SGHVS, FQNEAQ. The CDR3 length is 13 residues. V lost 8 bases and J lost 5; bases outside the gene matches: 6. In DNA form, the CDR3 reads TGTGCCAGCGGGGACAGGGTGTTGACTGAAGCTTTCTTT. Its protein is CASGDRVLTEAFF. The full variable domain, completed using reference TRBV7-8 and TRBJ1-1, is GAGVSQSPRYKVAKRGQDVALRCDPISGHVSLFWYQQALGQGPEFLTYFQNEAQLDKSGLPSDRFFAERPEGSVSTLKIQRTQQEDSAVYLCASGDRVLTEAFFGQGTRLTVV.

This clonotype was counted many times. The V call is TRBV6-1, the J call TRBJ1-2; 7 bases fit TRBD1. V gave up 7 bases and J gave up 6 bases; unmatched junction bases: 5. Per the germline V gene, CDR1 is MNHNS and CDR2 is SASEGT. CDR3 size: 12 residues. The CDR3 DNA reads TGTGCCAGCACGACGACAGGGAATGGCTACACCTTC. Translated, it gives CASTTTGNGYTF.

The chain employs TRBV18 and TRBJ1-1; TRBD1 matches at 9 bases. Germline CDR1 KGHSH, CDR2 LQKENI. The length of the CDR3 is 14 residues. The V and J ends lost 5 bases and 8 bases, in that order; junction bases with no gene match: 9. This chain's CDR3 is CASSEIQGAAEAFF. The CDR3 bases are TGTGCCAGCTCAGAAATACAGGGGGCCGCGGAAGCTTTCTTT.

This clonotype was seen ten or more times. The gene calls are TRBV7-2 and TRBJ2-2, with TRBD2 identical over 8 bases. Germline lookup yields CDR1 SGHTA and CDR2 FQGNSA. V lost 7 bases to trimming and J lost 0 bases; unmatched junction nucleotides: 7. This CDR3 spans 16 amino acids. CDR3 sequence: CASTPGAGANTGELFF. CDR3 DNA: TGTGCCAGCACCCCAGGAGCGGGAGCGAACACCGGGGAGCTGTTTTTT.

The table lists this clonotype with a count of one. The V call is TRBV6-1, the J call TRBJ2-7; D possibly uses TRBD1 or TRBD2 (6 bases each). This CDR3 region has 12 residues. Trimming cost V 5 bases and J 8 bases, with 13 bases left between them. Looked up from germline, CDR1 is MNHNS and CDR2 is SASEGT. The CDR3 region has the DNA TGTGCCAGCAGTCAGTTGGGGGGCAAGCAGTACTTC. As protein: CASSQLGGKQYF.

This clonotype was found many times. The chain employs TRBV28 and TRBJ2-5; D unclear. The CDR3 is made up of 14 amino acids. CDR1 is MDHEN and CDR2 is SYDVKM in the germline V gene. Trimming took off 5 bases at V and 6 bases at J, with 16 bases between the two ends. For the CDR3, the DNA is TGTGCCAGCAGTCAAATTCGGCCCGGAAAGACCCAGTACTTC. This sequence encodes CASSQIRPGKTQYF.

The V and J genes are TRBV20-1 and TRBJ1-2; TRBD1 agrees at 8 bases. The CDR3 has 13 residues. Germline V lookup: CDR1 DFQATT, CDR2 SNEGSKA (reference sequence). Germline trimming cut 2 bases from V and 7 bases from J; bases unmatched to any gene: 6. The CDR3 sequence is CSARPDRGGGYTF. The CDR3 coding sequence is TGCAGTGCTAGACCCGACAGGGGAGGTGGCTACACCTTC.

This chain links TRBV24-1 with TRBJ1-2; D is ambiguous. CDR1 and CDR2 (germline): KGHDR, SFDVKD. The CDR3 has 11 residues. V was cut by 3 bases and J by 13 bases, with 11 bases left in between. In nucleotides, the CDR3 is TGTGCCACCAGTGATGGGCGCGGTAGCACCTTC. It translates to CATSDGRGSTF.

This clonotype was counted a single time. The chain employs TRBV4-1 and TRBJ1-6; 7 bases are shared with TRBD1. The V and J ends lost 0 bases and 14 bases, in that order; junction bases with no gene match: 10. Germline-derived CDR1 and CDR2 are MGHRA and YSYEKL. This CDR3 has 15 residues. CDR3 residues: CASSQEFRGGRALHF. CDR3 in DNA: TGCGCCAGCAGCCAAGAATTCAGGGGGGGGCGAGCCCTCCACTTT.

A few counts support this clonotype. The V and J genes are TRBV3-1 and TRBJ2-7; TRBD2 matches 10 bases. The germline V gene has CDR1 LGHDT and CDR2 YNNKEL (reference sequence). The junction had 7 bases not matched to a gene; V was cut back by 3 bases and J by 5 bases. The CDR3 is 15 residues long. In nucleotides, the CDR3 is TGTGCCAGCAGCCATGAGCGGGAGGGCGTCAACGAGCAGTACTTC. It is translated as CASSHEREGVNEQYF.